This TCR beta chain was retrieved from a study of blood T cell repertoires in COVID-19. Study-level information: Sites in the United States, Italy and Spain provided acute and convalescent COVID-19 samples. PBMCs, B-cell-depleted T cells, or T cells provided the cDNA or gDNA that made up the material.

All enrollees were about 18 to 100 years old and from 25 or so US areas. The recovered donors of Cohort 3 showed two negative PCRs, clearance, or symptom resolution. Germline loops: CDR1 SGHTA, CDR2 FQGNSA. J gave up 8 bases and V 1 base, and 3 bases lay outside the gene matches. This CDR3 region has 14 residues. In this sample, this clone turned up once. Using immunoSEQ multiplex PCR, the repertoire was profiled, and TCRdb retains in-frame clones only, with some absent. The sample includes 200,000 to 250,000 clones, 70% to 85% seen only once; the top ten take 1.8%. The sequence was collected from a man between 60 and 75 years old who had recovered from COVID-19. Sequencing used PBMCs or T cells enriched from blood (not recorded which). This sequence joins TRBV7-2 and TRBJ2-2, with TRBD1 matching 8 bases. For the CDR3, the DNA is TGTGCCAGCAGCTTAGACAGGGGGTCTGGGGAGCTGTTTTTT. It specifies CASSLDRGSGELFF. Filled out from reference TRBV7-2 and TRBJ2-2, the complete variable domain reads GAGVSQSPSNKVTEKGKDVELRCDPISGHTALYWYRQSLGQGLEFLIYFQGNSAPDKSGLPSDRFSAERTGGSVSTLTIQRTQQEDSAVYLCASSLDRGSGELFFGEGSRLTVL.